This is a list of T cell receptor beta chains from one sample in a study of cytomegalovirus exposure and HLA in healthy donors. The assay was immunoSEQ multiplex PCR, and TCRdb's table has in-frame clones only and misses some. This table has about 170,000 clones, about 83% appearing once. Specimen: PBMCs. The receptors shown here come from a woman in her thirties in good health and CMV-seronegative. CDR3s include the opening cysteine and the closing phenylalanine or tryptophan. D genes are given only for firm matches. A row's size may be missing; if present it is once, few, many or a size class.

clone_size	d_call	v_call	j_call	cdr3_nt	cdr3_aa
.	TRBD1	TRBV6-1	TRBJ1-2	TGTGCCAGCAGACAGGGGCCCTTTAACTATGGCTACACCTTC	CASRQGPFNYGYTF
.	.	TRBV5-1	TRBJ2-1	TGCGCCAGCACATTTAGCGGCGGGGGACACTACAATGAGCAGTTCTTC	CASTFSGGGHYNEQFF
.	.	TRBV7-9	TRBJ1-3	TGTGCCAGCAGCTCCACTTTAAGCTCTGGAAACACCATATATTTT	CASSSTLSSGNTIYF
.	.	TRBV29-1	TRBJ2-1	TGCAGCGTTCAGATGCCCTCCTACAATGAGCAGTTCTTC	CSVQMPSYNEQFF
.	.	TRBV5-1	TRBJ1-2	TGCGCCAGCAGCTTGGGACAGACCCTGGAAGGCTACACCTTC	CASSLGQTLEGYTF
.	.	TRBV6-1	TRBJ2-3	TGTGCCAGCAGTGAACGGCTTGGGGGGTCTAGCACAGATACGCAGTATTTT	CASSERLGGSSTDTQYF
.	TRBD1	TRBV7-9	TRBJ1-6	TGTGCCAGCAGCTTACTCTGGACAGGGACTTCACCCCTCCACTTT	CASSLLWTGTSPLHF
few	.	TRBV7-9	TRBJ2-2	TGTGCCACGAATAAGCCGGGACAGAACACCGGGGAGCTGTTTTTT	CATNKPGQNTGELFF
.	TRBD2	TRBV7-2	TRBJ2-5	TGTGCCAGCAGCTTACTAGCGGGGACTTTGGGAGAGACCCAGTACTTC	CASSLLAGTLGETQYF
.	TRBD1	TRBV18	TRBJ2-3	TGTGCCAGCTCACCGCTACAGGGGGGACGCACAGATACGCAGTATTTT	CASSPLQGGRTDTQYF
.	TRBD1	TRBV10-3	TRBJ2-3	TGTGCCATCAGCCTGGGACAGTCTGACACAGATACGCAGTATTTT	CAISLGQSDTDTQYF
.	TRBD2	TRBV9	TRBJ2-3	TGTGCCAGCAGCCCTACTAGCGGGGGGAGCACAGATACGCAGTATTTT	CASSPTSGGSTDTQYF